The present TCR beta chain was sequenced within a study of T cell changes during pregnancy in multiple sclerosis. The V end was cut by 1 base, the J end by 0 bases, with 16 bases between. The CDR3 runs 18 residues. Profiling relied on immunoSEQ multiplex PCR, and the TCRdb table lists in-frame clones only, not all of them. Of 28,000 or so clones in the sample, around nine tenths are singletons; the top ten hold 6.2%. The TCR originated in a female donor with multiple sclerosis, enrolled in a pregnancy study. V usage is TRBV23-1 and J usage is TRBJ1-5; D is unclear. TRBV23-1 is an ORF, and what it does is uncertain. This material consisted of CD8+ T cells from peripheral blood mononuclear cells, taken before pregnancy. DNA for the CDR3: TGCGCCAGCAGTCAATTCGGGGATTATGCCTATAGCAATCAGCCCCAGCATTTT. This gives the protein CASSQFGDYAYSNQPQHF.